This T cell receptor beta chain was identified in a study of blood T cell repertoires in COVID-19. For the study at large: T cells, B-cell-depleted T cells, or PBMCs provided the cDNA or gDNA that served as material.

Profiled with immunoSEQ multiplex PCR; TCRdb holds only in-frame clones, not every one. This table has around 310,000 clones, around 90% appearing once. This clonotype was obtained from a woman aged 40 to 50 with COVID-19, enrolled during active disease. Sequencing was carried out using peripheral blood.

As DNA, the CDR3 is TGTGCCAGCAGTTACCAGTACTACGAGCAGTACTTC. Translating gives CASSYQYYEQYF. The chain employs TRBV6-2 or TRBV6-3 and TRBJ2-7, with D uncertain. V was pared by 2 bases and J by 3 bases, with 5 bases between. The germline CDR1 and CDR2 sequences are MNHEY and SVGEGT. The CDR3 contains 12 residues.